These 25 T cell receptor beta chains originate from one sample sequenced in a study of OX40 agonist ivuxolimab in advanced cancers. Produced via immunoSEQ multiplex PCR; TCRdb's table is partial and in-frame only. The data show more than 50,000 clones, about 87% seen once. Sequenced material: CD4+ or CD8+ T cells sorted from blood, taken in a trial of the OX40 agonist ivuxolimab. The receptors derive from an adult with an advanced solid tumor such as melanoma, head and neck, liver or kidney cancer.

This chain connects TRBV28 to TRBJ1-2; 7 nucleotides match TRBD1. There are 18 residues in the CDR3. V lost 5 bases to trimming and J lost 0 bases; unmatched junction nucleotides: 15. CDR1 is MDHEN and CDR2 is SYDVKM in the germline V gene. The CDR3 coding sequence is TGTGCCAGCAGTCCCAACCTGGGGGGGACAGATGCTAACTATGGCTACACCTTC. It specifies CASSPNLGGTDANYGYTF.

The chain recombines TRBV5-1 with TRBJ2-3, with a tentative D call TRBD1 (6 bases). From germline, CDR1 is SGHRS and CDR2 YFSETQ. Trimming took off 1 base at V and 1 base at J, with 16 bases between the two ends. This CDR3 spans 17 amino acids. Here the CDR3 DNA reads TGCGCCAGCAGCTTGAGGGGGAAGGTATTTGGCACAGATACGCAGTATTTT. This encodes CASSLRGKVFGTDTQYF.

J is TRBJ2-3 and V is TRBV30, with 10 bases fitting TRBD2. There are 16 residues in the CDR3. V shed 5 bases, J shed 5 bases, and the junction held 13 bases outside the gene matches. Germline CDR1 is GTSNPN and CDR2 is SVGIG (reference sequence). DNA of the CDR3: TGTGCCTGGGGCCCCCTCCTAGCGGGAGTCAAAGATACGCAGTATTTT. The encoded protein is CAWGPLLAGVKDTQYF.

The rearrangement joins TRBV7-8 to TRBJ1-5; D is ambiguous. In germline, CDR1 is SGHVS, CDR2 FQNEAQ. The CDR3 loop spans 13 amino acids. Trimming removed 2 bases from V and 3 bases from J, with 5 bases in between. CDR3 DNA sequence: TGTGCCAGCAGCTTATTCGACAATCAGCCCCAGCATTTT. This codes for CASSLFDNQPQHF.

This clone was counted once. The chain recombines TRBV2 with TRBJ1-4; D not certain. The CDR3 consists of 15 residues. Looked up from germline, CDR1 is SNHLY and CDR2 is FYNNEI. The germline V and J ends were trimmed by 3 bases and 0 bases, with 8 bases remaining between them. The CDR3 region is CASSDRIPTNEKLFF. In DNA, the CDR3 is TGTGCCAGCAGTGATCGGATACCAACTAATGAAAAACTGTTTTTT.

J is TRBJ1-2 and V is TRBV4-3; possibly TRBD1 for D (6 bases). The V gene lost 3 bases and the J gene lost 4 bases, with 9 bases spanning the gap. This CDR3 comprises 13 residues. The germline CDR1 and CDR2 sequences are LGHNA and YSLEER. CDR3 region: CASSQDRTYGYTF. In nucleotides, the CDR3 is TGCGCCAGCAGCCAGGACAGAACCTATGGCTACACCTTC.

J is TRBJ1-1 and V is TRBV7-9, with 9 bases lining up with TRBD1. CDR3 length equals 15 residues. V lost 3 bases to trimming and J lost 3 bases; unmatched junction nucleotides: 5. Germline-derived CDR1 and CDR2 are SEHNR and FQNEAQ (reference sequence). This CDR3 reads CASSFDRGSHTEAFF. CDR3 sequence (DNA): TGTGCCAGCAGCTTCGACAGGGGGAGTCACACTGAAGCTTTCTTT. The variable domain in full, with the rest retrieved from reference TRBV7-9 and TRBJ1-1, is DTGVSQNPRHKITKRGQNVTFRCDPISEHNRLYWYRQTLGQGPEFLTYFQNEAQLEKSRLLSDRFSAERPKGSFSTLEIQRTEQGDSAMYLCASSFDRGSHTEAFFGQGTRLTVV.

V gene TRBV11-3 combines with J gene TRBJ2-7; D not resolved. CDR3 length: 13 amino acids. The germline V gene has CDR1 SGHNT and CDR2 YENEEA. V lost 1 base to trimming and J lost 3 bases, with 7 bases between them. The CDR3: CASSLAQNYEQYF. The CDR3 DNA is TGTGCCAGCAGCTTAGCACAGAACTACGAGCAGTACTTC.

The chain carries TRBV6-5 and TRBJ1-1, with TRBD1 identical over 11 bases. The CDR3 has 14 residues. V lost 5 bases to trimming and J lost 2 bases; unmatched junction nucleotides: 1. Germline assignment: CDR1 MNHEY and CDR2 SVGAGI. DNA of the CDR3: TGTGCCAGCAGTAGGACAGGGGGCAACACTGAAGCTTTCTTT. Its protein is CASSRTGGNTEAFF.

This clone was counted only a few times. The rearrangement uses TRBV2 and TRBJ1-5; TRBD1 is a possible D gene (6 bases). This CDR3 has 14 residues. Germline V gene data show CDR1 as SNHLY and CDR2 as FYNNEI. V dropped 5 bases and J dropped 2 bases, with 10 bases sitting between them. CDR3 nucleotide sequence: TGTGCCAGCAGTTCGAACAGGGGCAATCAGCCCCAGCATTTT. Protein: CASSSNRGNQPQHF.

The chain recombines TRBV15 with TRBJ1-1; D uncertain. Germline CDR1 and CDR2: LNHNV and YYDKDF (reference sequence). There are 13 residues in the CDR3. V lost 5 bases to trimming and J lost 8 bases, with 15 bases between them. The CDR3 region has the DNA TGTGCCACCAGCTCCCGGGGAAGCCGGGAAGCTTTCTTT. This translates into CATSSRGSREAFF. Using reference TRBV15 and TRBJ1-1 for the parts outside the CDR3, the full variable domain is DAMVIQNPRYQVTQFGKPVTLSCSQTLNHNVMYWYQQKSSQAPKLLFHYYDKDFNNEADTPDNFQSRRPNTSFCFLDIRSPGLGDTAMYLCATSSRGSREAFFGQGTRLTVV.

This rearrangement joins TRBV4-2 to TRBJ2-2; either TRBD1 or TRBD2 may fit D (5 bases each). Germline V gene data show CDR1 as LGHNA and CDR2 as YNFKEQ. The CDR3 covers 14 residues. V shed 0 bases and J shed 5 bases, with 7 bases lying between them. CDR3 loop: CASSQDEGTGELFF. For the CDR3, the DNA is TGTGCCAGCAGCCAAGACGAGGGGACCGGGGAGCTGTTTTTT.

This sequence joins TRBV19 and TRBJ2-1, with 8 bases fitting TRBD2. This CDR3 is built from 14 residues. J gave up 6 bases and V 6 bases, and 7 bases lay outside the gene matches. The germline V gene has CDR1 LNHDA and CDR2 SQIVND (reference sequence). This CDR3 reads CASRAGGAVNEQFF. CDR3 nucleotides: TGTGCCAGTAGGGCCGGGGGGGCGGTCAATGAGCAGTTCTTC.

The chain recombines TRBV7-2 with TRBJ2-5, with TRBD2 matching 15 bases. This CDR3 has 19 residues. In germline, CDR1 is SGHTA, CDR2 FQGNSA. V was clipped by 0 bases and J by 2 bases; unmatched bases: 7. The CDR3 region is CASSLARTSGRGGQETQYF. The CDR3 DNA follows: TGTGCCAGCAGCTTAGCGAGGACTAGCGGGAGGGGTGGGCAAGAGACCCAGTACTTC.

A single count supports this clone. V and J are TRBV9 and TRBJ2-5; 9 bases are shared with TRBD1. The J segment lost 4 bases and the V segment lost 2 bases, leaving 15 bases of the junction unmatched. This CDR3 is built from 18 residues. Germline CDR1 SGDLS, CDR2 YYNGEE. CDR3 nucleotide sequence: TGTGCCAGCAGCGTCCGCCCCAGCGGGACAGGGAGAGGAGAGACCCAGTACTTC. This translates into CASSVRPSGTGRGETQYF.

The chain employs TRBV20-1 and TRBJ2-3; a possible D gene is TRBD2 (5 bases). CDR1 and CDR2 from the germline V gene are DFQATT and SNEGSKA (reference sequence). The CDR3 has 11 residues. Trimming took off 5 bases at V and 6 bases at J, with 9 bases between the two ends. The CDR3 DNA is TGCAGTGCTGGTAGAGGGGATACGCAGTATTTT. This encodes CSAGRGDTQYF.

DNA for the CDR3: TGTGCCAGCAGTTACGAGGGGGCAGGCAAAAACATTCAGTACTTC. This codes for CASSYEGAGKNIQYF. The chain joins TRBV6-5 to TRBJ2-4, with 7 nucleotides matching TRBD1. The CDR3 length is 15 residues. Germline trimming cut 2 bases from V and 3 bases from J; bases unmatched to any gene: 4. Looked up from germline, CDR1 is MNHEY and CDR2 is SVGAGI.

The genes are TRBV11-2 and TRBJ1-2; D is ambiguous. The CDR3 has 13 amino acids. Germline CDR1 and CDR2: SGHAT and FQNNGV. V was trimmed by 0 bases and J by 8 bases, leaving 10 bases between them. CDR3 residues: CASSLDRGRGYTF. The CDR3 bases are TGTGCCAGCAGCTTAGATCGAGGGCGGGGCTACACCTTC.

This CDR3 reads CASSLQGFTEAFF. The CDR3 DNA is TGTGCCAGCAGCTTACAGGGGTTTACTGAAGCTTTCTTT. This rearrangement joins TRBV5-5 to TRBJ1-1; 7 nucleotides match TRBD1. The CDR3 has 13 residues. Germline values: CDR1 SGHKS, CDR2 YYEKEE (reference sequence). V lost 2 bases and J lost 5; bases outside the gene matches: 3.

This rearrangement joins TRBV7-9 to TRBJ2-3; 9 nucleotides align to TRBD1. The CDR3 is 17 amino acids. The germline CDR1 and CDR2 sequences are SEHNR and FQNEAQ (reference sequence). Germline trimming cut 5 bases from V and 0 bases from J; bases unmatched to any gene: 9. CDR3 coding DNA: TGTGCCAGCAGCCCAGCGAGAGGGACAGGGAGCACAGATACGCAGTATTTT. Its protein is CASSPARGTGSTDTQYF.

The CDR3 coding sequence is TGTGCCAGCAGCGGTACAGGGGGCCGAGACAATGAGCAGTTCTTC. Residues: CASSGTGGRDNEQFF. The gene calls are TRBV5-8 and TRBJ2-1; 9 bases line up with TRBD1. Germline V gene data show CDR1 as SGHTS and CDR2 as YDEGEE. CDR3 length: 15 amino acids. Trimming cost V 4 bases and J 5 bases; bases outside gene matches: 7.

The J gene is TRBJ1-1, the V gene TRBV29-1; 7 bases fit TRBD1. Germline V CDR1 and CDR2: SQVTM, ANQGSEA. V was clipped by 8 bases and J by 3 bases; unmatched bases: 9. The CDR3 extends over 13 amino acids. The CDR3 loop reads CSTLQGFDTEAFF. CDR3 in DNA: TGCAGCACCCTACAGGGGTTTGACACTGAAGCTTTCTTT.

CDR3 sequence (DNA): TGTGCCAGCAGTTATCCGGTAGCTTCGGAGGGCTATGGCTACACCTTC. It yields the protein CASSYPVASEGYGYTF. The chain links TRBV6-6 to TRBJ1-2, with D unclear. The CDR3 spans 16 residues. Trimming cost V 3 bases and J 4 bases, with 18 bases left between them. Germline CDR1 and CDR2: MNHNY and SVGAGI (reference sequence).

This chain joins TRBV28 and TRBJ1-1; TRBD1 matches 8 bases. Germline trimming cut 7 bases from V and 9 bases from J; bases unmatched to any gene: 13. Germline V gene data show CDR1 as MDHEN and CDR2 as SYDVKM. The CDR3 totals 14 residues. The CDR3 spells CASIMDRVRSQAFF. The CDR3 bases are TGTGCCAGCATCATGGACAGGGTCCGGTCCCAAGCTTTCTTT.

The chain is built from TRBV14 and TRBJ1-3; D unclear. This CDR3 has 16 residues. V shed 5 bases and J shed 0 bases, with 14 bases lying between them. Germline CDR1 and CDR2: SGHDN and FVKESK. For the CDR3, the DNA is TGTGCCAGCAGCTCCCAACCGCAAGTCTCTGGAAACACCATATATTTT. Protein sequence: CASSSQPQVSGNTIYF.